This TCR beta chain was retrieved from a study of early T cells in non-severe SARS-CoV-2 infection. In the study overall: Bulk RNA isolated from unsorted whole blood underwent sequencing; chains were not paired. Findings of the study overall: The study's VDJdb matching favored anti-spike CD8 responses and missed private and CD4 specificities.

Attachment of unique molecular identifiers to individual cDNA molecules was performed. TCRdb fed the 5' RACE reads into MiXCR, producing one record per CDR3 protein. The data contain 75,000 to 95,000 distinct CDR3 sequences, over 15% of them singletons. This clonotype was picked up a small number of times. Antigen unknown. The CDR3 runs 12 residues. Germline lookup yields CDR1 SGHVS and CDR2 FNYEAQ. The V end lost 4 bases, the J end lost 4 bases, and 5 bases lay between the germline ends. The sequence came from an adult who was a healthcare worker with PCR-confirmed SARS-CoV-2 infection or an uninfected control (not recorded which). V and J are TRBV7-6 and TRBJ2-1; D gene ambiguous. Source: whole blood, taken at baseline. CDR3 in DNA: TGTGCCAGCAGCTCCAAATACAATGAGCAGTTCTTC. It yields the protein CASSSKYNEQFF. Together with reference TRBV7-6 and TRBJ2-1, the CDR3 gives the full variable domain: GAGVSQSPRYKVTKRGQDVALRCDPISGHVSLYWYRQALGQGPEFLTYFNYEAQQDKSGLPNDRFSAERPEGSISTLTIQRTEQRDSAMYRCASSSKYNEQFFGPGTRLTVL.